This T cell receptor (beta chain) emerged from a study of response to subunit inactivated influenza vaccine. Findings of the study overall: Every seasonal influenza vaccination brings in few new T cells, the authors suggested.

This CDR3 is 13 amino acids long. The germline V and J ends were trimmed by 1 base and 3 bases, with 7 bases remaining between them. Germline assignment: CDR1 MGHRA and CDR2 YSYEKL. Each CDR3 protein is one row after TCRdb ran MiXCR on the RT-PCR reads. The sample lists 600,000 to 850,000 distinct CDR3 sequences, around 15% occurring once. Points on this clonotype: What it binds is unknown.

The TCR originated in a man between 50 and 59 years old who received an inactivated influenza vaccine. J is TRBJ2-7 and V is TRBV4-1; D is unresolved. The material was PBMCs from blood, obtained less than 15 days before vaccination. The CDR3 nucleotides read TGCGCCAGCAGCCAAGCCAGGTTCTACGAGCAGTACTTC. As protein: CASSQARFYEQYF.